This T cell receptor beta chain appears in the sequencing data of a study of identical twins. Germline V CDR1 and CDR2: SEHNR, FQNEAQ (reference sequence). The CDR3 runs to 15 residues. V was pared by 5 bases and J by 1 base, with 11 bases between. This clonotype was seen many times. The antigen remains undetermined. MiXCR, run by TCRdb on the 5' RACE reads, gives a single entry per CDR3 protein. The sample has 250,000 or so distinct CDR3 sequences; around 7.6% are singletons. Findings and caveats of the study: Fewer insertions marked abundant cord blood beta clonotypes; young adult naive trended weakly, memory not at all. Out-of-frame alpha sequences common to twins exhibited a surplus of low generation probability.

This same sample was also taken into another study, of yellow fever vaccine responses in identical twins.

The genes are TRBV7-9 and TRBJ2-2; the D gene is possibly TRBD2 (6 bases). This clonotype was obtained from a woman under 30 in good health. Sequencing was done on a sample of CD8+ T cells sorted from blood. CDR3 loop: CASSITSLNTGELFF. In nucleotides, the CDR3 is TGTGCCAGCAGCATAACTAGCTTGAACACCGGGGAGCTGTTTTTT.